The text below deals with one T cell receptor beta chain. This clone was seen just once. The antigen it binds to is not known. No much larger clone exists at a distance of one base, and base qualities are not known. The sample originates from a study of shared clonotypes between healthy human individuals (dated by TCRdb to 2019 to 2021). Looking at the study overall: The cohort comprised two women and a few men aged 18 to 49 years. To estimate repertoire size and how much clonotypes are shared between individuals, the study performed deep sequencing of blood TCR repertoires from about 5 healthy adults. For each donor, three plates each were used for CD4 naive and CD4 memory, two plates were used for CD8 naive, and one plate was used for CD8 memory. Between about 0.8 and 9 billion PBMCs per donor were obtained by leukapheresis. Different laboratories and diverse techniques were used to prepare libraries and sequence TCR repertoires, to increase sequencing depth and limit assay-specific biases. The investigation overall reported the following: Naive subsets generally had larger estimated clonotype richness than memory subsets did. The small number of donors limited the genetic and exposure-history diversity represented. Higher generation probabilities were observed for clonotypes shared by all four sorted-subset donors than for non-shared clonotypes. Only blood was sampled, and tissue TCR repertoires likely differ from those in blood. Based on pairwise subsampling, the degree of clonotype sharing among donors was expected to be affected by sequencing depth. Incomplete sequencing was indicated by rarefaction of sorted-subset datasets, despite the large sequencing depth. Across several donors, around 5.4% of naive CD4, 3% to 3.5% of naive CD8, approximately 2.5% of memory CD4, and about 0.4% of memory CD8 clonotypes were shared.

Using the deep immunoSEQ assay, multiplex PCR amplified TCR CDR3 regions from genomic DNA. For each cell subset, the extracted genomic DNA was distributed evenly across all wells of several immunoSEQ 96-well plates, and each plate served as one replicate. For sorted subsets, about 0.2 ug genomic DNA, equal to approximately 30,000 T cell genomes, was loaded into each replicate PCR. The purified libraries were quantified using a Qubit 3.0 fluorometer, sized with a Bioanalyzer 2100, and then quantified again using the KAPA Library Quantification kit. Every immunoSEQ 96-well plate was sequenced on a separate single-read 150-cycle Illumina NextSeq 550 flow cell. Per the original workflow: Because the immunoSEQ output included only junctional sequences and no quality scores, the filtering could not be the same as the filtering used for full-length reads. To assign V/J genes and CDR3, sequences were annotated against IMGT germline references using PyIR, a Python wrapper for IgBLAST v1.9. Any read was removed if the V/J assignment was weak (E-value above 1e-6), the CDR3 was missing, or the read contained stop codons, out-of-frame junctions, or ambiguous translated residues. A V3J clonotype was defined by an identical inferred V gene, J gene, and CDR3 amino acid sequence. Percentage overlap between repertoires was computed as shared unique clonotypes divided by the size of the smaller repertoire. Repertoire richness was assessed with RTK rarefaction, the Chao1 estimator, and Recon v2.1 estimates of unobserved clonotypes. Generation probabilities for all TCRbeta clonotypes obtained by the gDNA method from several donors were computed using OLGA. Not all clones reach the TCRdb copy of this immuneACCESS table, which keeps in-frame sequences only. Checked studies attribute under half of the gap to unresolved V genes and leave the rest unexplained. V, J and clone size are taken as reported in that table, and D and trimming were inferred from the DNA itself. Counted in this sample were about 2.3 million clones; about 92% of them appeared once. The ten top clones hold 0.39% of the sample.

The donors were healthy, HIV-negative adults who had no recently reported acute infections or vaccinations. Only Caucasian adults living in Nashville, Tennessee, USA were represented among the donors. CD4+ T cells were enriched by magnetic negative selection, after which naive cells were positively selected on CD45RA and the negative fraction was taken as the memory subset. Blood was obtained by leukapheresis, after which PBMCs were separated by Ficoll-Histopaque density gradient centrifugation and cryopreserved in liquid nitrogen vapor phase. Analytical flow cytometry was used to check the purity and quantity of every magnetically sorted T cell population. Genomic DNA was isolated from every sorted fraction and measured by UV absorbance on a Nanodrop 2000c. This clonotype was sampled from a man aged 18 to 29 in good health. Some clones in this sample may be carry-over from other donors' samples. Sequenced: naive CD4+ T cells from PBMCs. This specimen's cell subset or site label, per the study, means: CD45RA+ positively selected.

The CDR3 protein: CASSLRAAGVGTDTQYF. The nucleotide sequence is TGTGCCAGCAGCTTGAGGGCCGCGGGGGTGGGCACAGATACGCAGTATTTT. The sequence joins TRBV7-3 to TRBJ2-3; 7 bases in between match TRBD2. The CDR3 starts with the cysteine, ends with the phenylalanine, and has 17 residues. Solely the CDR3 DNA is kept, with 51 bases framed from the first base. V loses 3 bases at its end and J loses 1 base; junction bases beyond the gene matches: 10. For CDR1 and CDR2, the germline V gene lists SGHTA and FQGTGA. Extended through the reference TRBV7-3 and TRBJ2-3 proteins, this CDR3 yields the full variable domain: GAGVSQTPSNKVTEKGKYVELRCDPISGHTALYWYRQSLGQGPEFLIYFQGTGAADDSGLPNDRFFAVRPEGSVSTLKIQRTERGDSAVYLCASSLRAAGVGTDTQYFGPGTRLTVL.